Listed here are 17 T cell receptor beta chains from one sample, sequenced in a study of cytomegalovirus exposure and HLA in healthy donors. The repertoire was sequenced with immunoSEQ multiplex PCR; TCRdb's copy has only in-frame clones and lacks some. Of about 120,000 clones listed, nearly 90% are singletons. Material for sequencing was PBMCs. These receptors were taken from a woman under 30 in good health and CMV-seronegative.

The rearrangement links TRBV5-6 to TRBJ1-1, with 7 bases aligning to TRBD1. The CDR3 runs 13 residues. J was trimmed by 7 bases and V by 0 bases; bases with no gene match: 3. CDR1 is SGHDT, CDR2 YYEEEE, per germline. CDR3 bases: TGTGCCAGCAGCTTGGGAGGGGGCTATGAAGCTTTCTTT. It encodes CASSLGGGYEAFF.

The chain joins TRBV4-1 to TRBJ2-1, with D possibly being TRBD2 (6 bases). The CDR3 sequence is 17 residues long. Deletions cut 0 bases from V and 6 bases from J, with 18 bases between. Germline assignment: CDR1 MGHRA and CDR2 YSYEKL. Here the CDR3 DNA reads TGCGCCAGCAGCCAAGAGGTAGGAGGCGGGGTCCGCAATGAGCAGTTCTTC. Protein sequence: CASSQEVGGGVRNEQFF.

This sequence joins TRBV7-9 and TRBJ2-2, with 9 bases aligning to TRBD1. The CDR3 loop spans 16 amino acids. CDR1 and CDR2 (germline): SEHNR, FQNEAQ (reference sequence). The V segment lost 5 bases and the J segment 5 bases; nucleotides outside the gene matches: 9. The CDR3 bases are TGTGCCAGCAGCCATACGGACAGGGGTGGGACCGGGGAGCTGTTTTTT. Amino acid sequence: CASSHTDRGGTGELFF.

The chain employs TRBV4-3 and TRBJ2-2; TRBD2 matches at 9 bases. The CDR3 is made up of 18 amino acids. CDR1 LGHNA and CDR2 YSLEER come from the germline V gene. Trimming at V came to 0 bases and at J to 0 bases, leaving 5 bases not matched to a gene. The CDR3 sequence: CASSQDSLAGANTGELFF. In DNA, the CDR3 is TGCGCCAGCAGCCAAGATTCTTTAGCGGGAGCGAACACCGGGGAGCTGTTTTTT.

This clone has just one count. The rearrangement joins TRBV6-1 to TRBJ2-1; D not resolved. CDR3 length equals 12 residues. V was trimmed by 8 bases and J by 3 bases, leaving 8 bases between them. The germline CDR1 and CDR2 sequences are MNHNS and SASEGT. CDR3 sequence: CASHEVYNEQFF. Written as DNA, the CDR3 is TGTGCCAGCCACGAGGTCTACAATGAGCAGTTCTTC.

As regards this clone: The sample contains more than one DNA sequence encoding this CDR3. The DNA for the CDR3 is TGCGCCAGCAGCTTGGTATCGGGGAGCAATCAGCCCCAGCATTTT. Protein product: CASSLVSGSNQPQHF. This rearrangement joins TRBV5-1 to TRBJ1-5, with D hard to call. CDR1 is SGHRS, CDR2 YFSETQ, per germline. Trimming cost V 0 bases and J 1 base, with 8 bases left between them. This CDR3 region has 15 residues.

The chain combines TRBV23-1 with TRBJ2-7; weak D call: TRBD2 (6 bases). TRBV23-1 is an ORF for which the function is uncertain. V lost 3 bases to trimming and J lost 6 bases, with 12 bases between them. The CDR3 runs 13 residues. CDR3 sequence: CASSHAGTGEQYV. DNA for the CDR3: TGCGCCAGCAGTCATGCGGGGACGGGCGAGCAGTACGTC.

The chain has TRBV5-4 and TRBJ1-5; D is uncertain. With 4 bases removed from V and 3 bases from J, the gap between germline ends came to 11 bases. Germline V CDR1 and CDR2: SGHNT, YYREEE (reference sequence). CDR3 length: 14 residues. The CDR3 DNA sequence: TGTGCCAGCAGCATGGACGGGTTCAATCAGCCCCAGCATTTT. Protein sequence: CASSMDGFNQPQHF.

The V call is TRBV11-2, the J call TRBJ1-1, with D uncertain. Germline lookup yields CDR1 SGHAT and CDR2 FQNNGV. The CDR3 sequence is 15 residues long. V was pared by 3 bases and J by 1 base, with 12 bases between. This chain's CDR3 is CASSFEFAGNTEAFF. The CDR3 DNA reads TGTGCCAGCAGCTTTGAGTTTGCGGGGAACACTGAAGCTTTCTTT.

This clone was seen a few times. As DNA, the CDR3 is TGTGCCAACCAAAGTGGCAGCGGGGGCTACGAGCAGTACGTC. Residues: CANQSGSGGYEQYV. V is TRBV27 and J is TRBJ2-7; 8 bases are a match to TRBD2. The CDR3 loop spans 14 amino acids. Germline V CDR1 and CDR2: MNHEY, SMNVEV (reference sequence). V was clipped by 10 bases and J by 3 bases; unmatched bases: 11.

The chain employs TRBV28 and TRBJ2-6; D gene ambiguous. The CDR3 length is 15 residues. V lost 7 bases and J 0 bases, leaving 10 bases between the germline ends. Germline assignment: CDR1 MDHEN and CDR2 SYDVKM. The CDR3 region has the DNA TGTGCCAGCACCCTCCAGTCCTCTGGGGCCAACGTCCTGACTTTC. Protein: CASTLQSSGANVLTF.

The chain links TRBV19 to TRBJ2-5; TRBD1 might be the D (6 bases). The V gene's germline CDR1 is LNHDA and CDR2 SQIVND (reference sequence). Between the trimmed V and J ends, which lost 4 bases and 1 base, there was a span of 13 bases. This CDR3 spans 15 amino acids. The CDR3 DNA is TGTGCCAGTAGTACCGGGACAAGCATCCAAGAGACCCAGTACTTC. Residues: CASSTGTSIQETQYF.

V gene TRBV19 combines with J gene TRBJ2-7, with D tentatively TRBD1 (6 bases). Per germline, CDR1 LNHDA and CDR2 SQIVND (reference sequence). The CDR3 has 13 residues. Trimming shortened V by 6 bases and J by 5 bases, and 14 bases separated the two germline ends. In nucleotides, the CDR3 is TGTGCCAGTAGAACAGGGATTAGTCACGAGCAGTACGTC. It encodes CASRTGISHEQYV.

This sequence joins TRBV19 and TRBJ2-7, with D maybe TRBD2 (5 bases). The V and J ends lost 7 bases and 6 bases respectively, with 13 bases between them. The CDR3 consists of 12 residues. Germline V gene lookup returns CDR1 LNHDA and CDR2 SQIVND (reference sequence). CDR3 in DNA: TGTGCCAGTAAGCCCCAACGGGGCGAGCAGTACTTC. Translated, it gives CASKPQRGEQYF.

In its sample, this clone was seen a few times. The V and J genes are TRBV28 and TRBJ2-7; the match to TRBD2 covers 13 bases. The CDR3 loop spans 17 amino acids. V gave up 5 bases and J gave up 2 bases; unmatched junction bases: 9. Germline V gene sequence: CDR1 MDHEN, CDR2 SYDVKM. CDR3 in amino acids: CASSPGLAGVPTYEQYF. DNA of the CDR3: TGTGCCAGCAGTCCTGGACTAGCGGGAGTCCCCACCTACGAGCAGTACTTC. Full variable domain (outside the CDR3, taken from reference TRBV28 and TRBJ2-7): DVKVTQSSRYLVKRTGEKVFLECVQDMDHENMFWYRQDPGLGLRLIYFSYDVKMKEKGDIPEGYSVSREKKERFSLILESASTNQTSMYLCASSPGLAGVPTYEQYFGPGTRLTVT.

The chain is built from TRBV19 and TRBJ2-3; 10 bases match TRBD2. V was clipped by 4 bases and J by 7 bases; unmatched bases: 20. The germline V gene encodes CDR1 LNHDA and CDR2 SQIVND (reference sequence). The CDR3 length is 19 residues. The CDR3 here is CASSTGRDAVSGGENTQYF. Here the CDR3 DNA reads TGTGCCAGTAGTACCGGGCGTGATGCGGTGAGCGGGGGGGAAAATACGCAGTATTTT.

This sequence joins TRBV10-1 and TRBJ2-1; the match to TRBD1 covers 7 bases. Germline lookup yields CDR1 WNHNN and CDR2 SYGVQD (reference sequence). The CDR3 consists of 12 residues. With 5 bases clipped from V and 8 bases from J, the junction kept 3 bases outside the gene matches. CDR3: CASSRQGDEQFF. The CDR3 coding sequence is TGCGCCAGCAGTCGACAGGGCGATGAGCAGTTCTTC.